This T cell receptor (beta chain) was recorded in a study of OX40 agonist ivuxolimab in advanced cancers. The assay was immunoSEQ multiplex PCR, and TCRdb's table has in-frame clones only and misses some. The profile shows some 64,000 clones, 70% to 90% of them singletons. The source is an adult with an advanced solid tumor such as melanoma, head and neck, liver or kidney cancer. Sequencing used CD4+ or CD8+ T cells sorted from blood, obtained in a trial of the OX40 agonist ivuxolimab.

The CDR3 loop reads CASTAELGFYNEQFF. The CDR3 DNA follows: TGTGCCAGCACTGCCGAATTGGGGTTCTACAATGAGCAGTTCTTC. This chain joins TRBV11-3 and TRBJ2-1; D remains ambiguous. From germline, CDR1 is SGHNT and CDR2 YENEEA. This CDR3 spans 15 amino acids. V was shortened by 7 bases and J by 3 bases, with 16 bases between the two germline ends.